This TCR beta chain was sequenced for a study of type 1 regulatory T cells. TCRdb reanalysed the reads using MiXCR and keeps one entry per CDR3 protein. This sample yields approximately 42,000 distinct CDR3 sequences, of which 9.5% to 15% are seen a single time; 8% to 8.5% belongs to the top ten. This clonotype has just a few counts. The antigen is not known. CDR1 and CDR2 from the germline V gene are SGHTA and FQGNSA. The CDR3 contains 15 residues. Between the trimmed V and J ends, which lost 5 bases and 2 bases, there was a span of 16 bases. The chain joins TRBV7-2 to TRBJ2-7, with D tentatively TRBD1 (6 bases). Sample: cultured non-Tr1 T cells, either the whole culture or a sorted T cell fraction (not recorded which). The source of this sequence is a human donor in good health. The CDR3 sequence: CASSLRQERAYEQYF. For the CDR3, the DNA is TGTGCCAGCAGCCTACGACAGGAGAGGGCCTACGAGCAGTACTTC.